This TCR beta chain is drawn from a study of T-cell reconstitution after alpha-beta-depleted transplantation in children. Comment on this clonotype: The conserved phenylalanine or tryptophan is not found at the CDR3 terminus, so this likely reflects a read error.

The CDR3 is 15 residues long. V was pared by 3 bases and J by 8 bases, with 19 bases between. Unique molecular identifiers were incorporated during preparation of the TCRbeta library. In TCRdb, the PCR reads were re-called with MiXCR into one record per CDR3 protein. The sample holds 750,000 to 950,000 distinct CDR3 sequences, around 15% seen once. The clonotype was recovered from a male patient younger than 18 who had a stem cell transplant for acute lymphoblastic leukemia, so the T cells may come from the graft donor. Sequenced here: PBMCs, mostly from graft donor cells, sampled 360 days after TCRalphabeta/CD19-depleted stem cell transplant. This chain connects TRBV12-3 or TRBV12-4 to TRBJ1-2; D remains unclear. The CDR3, as DNA: TGTGCCAGCAGTTTCGGGGTAGAGGTGGTTCGAGGCTACACCTCC. Translated, it gives CASSFGVEVVRGYTS.